One T cell receptor (beta chain) is described in this entry. This clone was detected a few times. This clone's antigen is unknown. Within one base of it there is no much larger clone, and no base qualities were kept. The data derive from a study of blood T cell repertoires in COVID-19 (dated by TCRdb to about 2020). Some background on the complete study: Samples covering the acute and convalescent phases of COVID-19 were provided by collaborators in the United States, Italy and Spain. The dataset comprised deeply sampled blood TCRbeta repertoires from subjects exposed to, actively infected with, or recovered from COVID-19. Where HLA class I and class II types were available, the types were taken from metadata supplied by the sample provider, not from assay-based typing. A freely available public database, intended as a resource for researchers studying the immune response to SARS-CoV-2, is where the repertoires were released. The sample metadata nearly always contained a de-identified subject ID, COVID-19 status, age in years and sex. The samples were drawn from the first 160 participants of the ongoing ImmuneRACE study and from roughly 1,300 subjects provided by 6 global collaborators. The prospective study material was composed of cDNA or gDNA derived from T cells, B-cell-depleted T cells, or PBMCs.

TCRbeta CDR3 regions were amplified from genomic DNA by means of the immunoSEQ Assay, a bias-controlled multiplex PCR. The original methods were these. The number of nucleated cells in each sample was estimated by amplification of reference gene primers within the assay. To quantify the absolute abundance of each unique TCRbeta CDR3 rearrangement, sequence reads were collapsed and filtered. Productive Simpson clonality was computed per sample as the square root of Simpson's diversity index over productive rearrangements. Drawn from immuneACCESS, this table holds only the in-frame rearrangements with V and J called that TCRdb kept. Clones are partly lost; checked studies trace under half to an unresolved V gene and leave the rest unexplained. That table is the source of V, J and clone size, and D and trimming were worked out from the DNA. The sample profile shows approximately 200,000 clones; approximately 81% of them were found once. Of the sample, 15% to 20% falls within the top ten clones.

The CDR3, from cysteine to phenylalanine, totals 18 residues. The only DNA kept is the CDR3, 54 bases in frame from the first base. The germline V gene specifies MGHRA as CDR1 and YSYEKL as CDR2. Deletion took 0 bases off V and 8 bases off J, with a span of 23 bases between the germline ends. In the prospective study, participants were about 18 to 89 years old, resided in about two dozen geographic areas of the United States, and were enrolled through a virtual design. To assign participants to cohorts, the prospective study relied on clinical history that participants themselves reported in a screening survey and a study questionnaire. Recovered participants in ImmuneRACE Cohort 3 were defined as having two consecutive negative NP/OP PCR tests, clearance from a healthcare professional, or resolution of symptoms. Mobile phlebotomists in the prospective study collected whole blood, serum and a nasopharyngeal or oropharyngeal swab from every participant. Additional blood draws and questionnaires over an approximately 2-month period could optionally be provided by prospective study participants. Blood samples from the prospective study were shipped frozen or at room temperature prior to DNA extraction.

Summary of the overall study and its limitations: The amount of clinical and demographic metadata varied by source and participant and was provided uncurated.

This TCR came from a man aged 40-55 years who had recovered from COVID-19. The sequence joins TRBV4-1 to TRBJ1-5, and the D gene may be TRBD1, 5 bases matching. The sequenced sample was PBMCs or T cells enriched from blood (not recorded which). The CDR3 protein: CASSQELEAGDESKPQHF. The bases are TGCGCCAGCAGCCAAGAGTTAGAAGCGGGGGATGAATCGAAGCCCCAGCATTTT.